Presented here are 16 T cell receptor beta chains from one specimen sequenced in a study of identical twins. TCRdb used MiXCR to reprocess the 5' RACE reads, holding one entry per CDR3 protein. The data show some 1,600,000 distinct CDR3 sequences, with about 31% seen just once and roughly 0.3% held by the top ten. The sample was cord blood. The receptors come from a newborn girl in good health.

The chain uses TRBV10-3 and TRBJ2-1; tentatively, D is TRBD1 (5 bases). CDR1 is ENHRY and CDR2 is SYGVKD in the germline V gene. Trimming stripped 0 bases from V and 6 bases from J, with 12 bases between. The CDR3 is 15 amino acids. The CDR3: CAISESGLPPNEQFF. The CDR3 nucleotides read TGTGCCATCAGTGAGTCGGGGCTCCCTCCCAATGAGCAGTTCTTC.

This clonotype appeared once. V usage is TRBV21-1 and J usage is TRBJ2-7; TRBD1 was called by the table and not checked on the DNA. TRBV21-1 is reported as a pseudogene. This CDR3 contains 14 residues. In DNA form, the CDR3 reads TGTGCCAGCAGCAAACGGCGGGGGAGAAATGAGCAGTACTTC. It specifies CASSKRRGRNEQYF.

This chain links TRBV10-3 with TRBJ2-7, with D perhaps TRBD1 (7 bases). V was cut by 7 bases and J by 5 bases, with 21 bases left in between. The CDR3 covers 15 residues. The germline gives CDR1 ENHRY, CDR2 SYGVKD. The CDR3 DNA reads as TGTGCCATCAAGCCCAAAGGGGGCGCGGGGAACGAGCAGTACTTC. Its translation: CAIKPKGGAGNEQYF.

The CDR3 region is CASCRDRDFVGYTF. DNA of the CDR3: TGTGCCAGCTGCCGGGACAGGGATTTTGTTGGCTACACCTTC. The J gene is TRBJ1-2, the V gene TRBV7-2; 9 bases fit TRBD1. V was pared by 8 bases and J by 7 bases, with 11 bases of the junction left unmatched. The CDR3 covers 14 residues. Germline CDR1 reads SGHTA; CDR2 reads FQGNSA.

There are a few counts of this clonotype. This rearrangement joins TRBV12-3 or TRBV12-4 to TRBJ2-5, with TRBD2 matching 11 bases. The CDR3 spans 18 residues. J was trimmed by 3 bases and V by 3 bases; bases with no gene match: 12. The CDR3 is CASSFRWIGTSGKETQYF. The DNA of the CDR3 is TGTGCCAGCAGTTTTCGTTGGATAGGGACTAGCGGCAAAGAGACCCAGTACTTC.

This clonotype was recorded many times. CDR3 sequence: CASSVGRGSSYNEQFF. The CDR3 DNA reads TGTGCCAGCAGCGTAGGTCGGGGAAGCTCCTACAATGAGCAGTTCTTC. The rearrangement joins TRBV7-2 to TRBJ2-1, with a possible D match to TRBD2 (5 bases). The length of the CDR3 is 16 residues. CDR1 and CDR2 from the germline V gene are SGHTA and FQGNSA. The V gene lost 5 bases and the J gene lost 0 bases, with 14 bases spanning the gap.

The V call is TRBV29-1, the J call TRBJ2-1; the D gene is possibly TRBD2 (5 bases). The germline gives CDR1 SQVTM, CDR2 ANQGSEA. V was trimmed by 2 bases and J by 6 bases, leaving 8 bases between them. The CDR3 extends over 12 amino acids. CDR3 in DNA: TGCAGCGTTGAAAGGGAGTCCAATGAGCAGTTCTTC. This sequence encodes CSVERESNEQFF.

This chain connects TRBV28 to TRBJ2-1, with 9 bases fitting TRBD2. Trimming took 1 base from V and 5 from J; bases not matched to a gene: 3. The CDR3 is 15 amino acids. From germline, CDR1 is MDHEN and CDR2 SYDVKM. CDR3 sequence (DNA): TGTGCCAGCAGTTTATTTAGCGGGGGAAACAATGAGCAGTTCTTC. Translated: CASSLFSGGNNEQFF. The variable domain in full, completed from reference TRBV28 and TRBJ2-1, reads DVKVTQSSRYLVKRTGEKVFLECVQDMDHENMFWYRQDPGLGLRLIYFSYDVKMKEKGDIPEGYSVSREKKERFSLILESASTNQTSMYLCASSLFSGGNNEQFFGPGTRLTVL.

This clonotype was detected only a few times. The chain couples TRBV27 to TRBJ2-7, with D perhaps matching TRBD2 (6 bases). This CDR3 has 15 residues. Germline V gives CDR1 MNHEY, CDR2 SMNVEV (reference sequence). Trimming cost V 6 bases and J 2 bases, with 17 bases left between them. For the CDR3, the DNA is TGTGCCAGCAGCCTCCTGGGACTTAACACCTACGAGCAGTACTTC. Translation: CASSLLGLNTYEQYF.

V is TRBV4-2 and J is TRBJ2-1; 9 bases match TRBD2. The CDR3 contains 15 residues. Germline assignment: CDR1 LGHNA and CDR2 YNFKEQ. V shed 1 base, J shed 9 bases, and the junction held 7 bases outside the gene matches. CDR3 sequence reads: CASSQGVAGVIEQFF. CDR3 nucleotides: TGTGCCAGCAGCCAAGGAGTAGCGGGAGTTATTGAGCAGTTCTTC.

This clonotype has ten or more counts. V is TRBV12-3 or TRBV12-4 and J is TRBJ2-7; the match to TRBD2 covers 7 bases. The junction had 9 bases not matched to a gene; V was cut back by 7 bases and J by 3 bases. The CDR3 loop spans 14 amino acids. CDR3 sequence (DNA): TGTGCCAGCACCCTAAGACTAGCCCACTACGAGCAGTACTTC. Amino acid sequence: CASTLRLAHYEQYF.

This clonotype was observed a few times. V gene TRBV5-6 combines with J gene TRBJ2-3; no firm D call. This CDR3 is built from 15 residues. Deletions cut 5 bases from V and 1 base from J, with 14 bases between. From germline, CDR1 is SGHDT and CDR2 YYEEEE. Written as DNA, the CDR3 is TGTGCCAGCAGTGACCTACTACGGGGCACAGATACGCAGTATTTT. Residues: CASSDLLRGTDTQYF. The whole variable domain, filled in from reference TRBV5-6 and TRBJ2-3, reads DAGVTQSPTHLIKTRGQQVTLRCSPKSGHDTVSWYQQALGQGPQFIFQYYEEEERQRGNFPDRFSGHQFPNYSSELNVNALLLGDSALYLCASSDLLRGTDTQYFGPGTRLTVL.

The chain carries TRBV20-1 and TRBJ2-1; 12 nucleotides agree with TRBD2. V lost 3 bases to trimming and J lost 7 bases; unmatched junction nucleotides: 7. This CDR3 is built from 15 residues. Germline values: CDR1 DFQATT, CDR2 SNEGSKA (reference sequence). This chain's CDR3 is CSARATSGGRNEQFF. The CDR3 DNA reads as TGCAGTGCTAGGGCCACTAGCGGGGGGAGGAATGAGCAGTTCTTC.

The V gene is TRBV7-9, the J gene TRBJ2-1; D possibly corresponds to TRBD2 (5 bases). Trimming shortened V by 0 bases and J by 6 bases, and 15 bases separated the two germline ends. Per germline, CDR1 SEHNR and CDR2 FQNEAQ (reference sequence). CDR3 length: 16 amino acids. CDR3 DNA: TGTGCCAGCAGCTTAGCCGAAACCACTAGTTCCAATGAGCAGTTCTTC. Residues: CASSLAETTSSNEQFF.

There are many counts of this clonotype. The chain joins TRBV29-1 to TRBJ2-1; the D is unclear. Germline loops: CDR1 SQVTM, CDR2 ANQGSEA. This CDR3 spans 14 amino acids. V lost 1 base and J lost 1, with 8 bases in between. The CDR3 bases are TGCAGCGTTGAAGCGGAACCTTCCTACAATGAGCAGTTCTTC. Translation gives CSVEAEPSYNEQFF.

This clonotype was picked up a small number of times. The CDR3, as DNA: TGTGCCAGCAGCCAAGATTCGACGGGAGTATCCTACGAGCAGTACTTC. It translates to CASSQDSTGVSYEQYF. The rearrangement links TRBV4-2 to TRBJ2-7; weak D call: TRBD2 (6 bases). The CDR3 runs to 16 residues. CDR1 is LGHNA, CDR2 YNFKEQ, per germline. V was clipped by 0 bases and J by 1 base, with 13 bases between them.